This T cell receptor (beta chain) was profiled in a study of shared clonotypes between healthy human individuals. Study results and caveats: Researchers found naive subsets generally carried larger estimated richness than memory subsets. Researchers sampled blood only, noting tissue repertoires likely differ. The study found lower generation probabilities in non-shared clonotypes than in those shared by all four donors.

On this clone: Antigen: not known.

Measured with immunoSEQ multiplex PCR; TCRdb has only the in-frame clones, and not every one. The table lists millions of clones, roughly 94% of them singletons, with 0.1% to 0.15% in the top ten. There were no recent acute infections or vaccinations among the donors, who were healthy HIV-negative adults. Germline V gives CDR1 MNHEY, CDR2 SVGAGI. V lost 6 bases and J lost 5, with 17 bases in between. The CDR3 loop spans 15 amino acids. The V gene is TRBV6-5, the J gene TRBJ2-4, with D possibly matching TRBD2 (5 bases). The receptor was isolated from a man aged 18 to 29 in good health. Material: naive CD4+ T cells sorted from blood. Subset denoted: CD45RA+ positively selected. The CDR3 sequence is CASSRGSGHENIQYF. Here the CDR3 DNA reads TGTGCCAGCAGCCGGGGTTCAGGTCATGAAAACATTCAGTACTTC.